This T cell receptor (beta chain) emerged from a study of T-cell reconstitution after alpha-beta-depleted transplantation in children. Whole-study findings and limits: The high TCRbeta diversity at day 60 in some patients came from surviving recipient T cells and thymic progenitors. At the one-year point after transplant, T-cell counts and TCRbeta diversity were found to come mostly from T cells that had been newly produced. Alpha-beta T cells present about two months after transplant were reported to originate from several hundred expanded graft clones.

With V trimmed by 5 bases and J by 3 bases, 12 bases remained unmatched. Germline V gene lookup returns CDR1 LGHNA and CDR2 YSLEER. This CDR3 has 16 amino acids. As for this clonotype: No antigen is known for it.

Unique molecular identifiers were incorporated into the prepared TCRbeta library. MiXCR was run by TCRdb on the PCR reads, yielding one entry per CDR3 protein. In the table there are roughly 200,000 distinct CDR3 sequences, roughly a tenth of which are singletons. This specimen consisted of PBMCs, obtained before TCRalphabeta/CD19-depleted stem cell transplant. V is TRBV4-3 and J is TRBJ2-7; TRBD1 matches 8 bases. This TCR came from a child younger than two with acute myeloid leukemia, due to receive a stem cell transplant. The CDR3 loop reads CASSSGTGQAYYEQYF. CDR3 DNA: TGCGCCAGCAGCTCCGGGACAGGTCAGGCCTACTACGAGCAGTACTTC.